This TCR beta chain comes out of a study of neurological immune-mediated disorders. MiXCR, applied by TCRdb to the 5' RACE reads, yields one record per CDR3 protein. The data show 81,000 or so distinct CDR3 sequences, approximately 13% seen once. The time point here: longitudinal time-point 2. With 0 bases removed from V and 0 bases from J, the gap between germline ends came to 12 bases. Looked up from germline, CDR1 is SGHDN and CDR2 is FVKESK. The CDR3 runs 17 residues. Material for sequencing was PBMCs. This receptor was taken from a female donor with HTLV-1-associated myelopathy (HAM/TSP). This chain connects TRBV14 to TRBJ1-5; unclear D gene. This chain's CDR3 is CASSQDTIGISNQPQHF. For the CDR3, the DNA is TGTGCCAGCAGCCAAGATACAATAGGGATTAGCAATCAGCCCCAGCATTTT.